The 28 T cell receptor beta chains below were found in one sample sequenced in a study of identical twins. One entry per CDR3 protein, called by TCRdb with MiXCR from the 5' RACE reads. The sample lists 350,000 to 400,000 distinct CDR3 sequences, roughly 10% occurring once. The sample consisted of naive T cells sorted from blood. All receptors derive from a woman aged 50 to 60 in good health.

The genes are TRBV6-5 and TRBJ2-7; TRBD2 matches at 11 bases. From germline, CDR1 is MNHEY and CDR2 SVGAGI. CDR3 size: 17 residues. V dropped 5 bases and J dropped 2; count of bases not matched to a gene: 11. The CDR3 DNA follows: TGTGCCAGCAGTGGACTAGCGGGTCAGCCTCCTACCTACGAGCAGTACTTC. It is translated as CASSGLAGQPPTYEQYF.

The V call is TRBV11-2, the J call TRBJ2-3; 7 positions agree with TRBD2. The CDR3 spans 15 residues. J was trimmed by 2 bases and V by 5 bases; bases with no gene match: 7. CDR1 and CDR2 from the germline V gene are SGHAT and FQNNGV. CDR3 in amino acids: CASSASGSHTDTQYF. In nucleotides, the CDR3 is TGTGCCAGCAGCGCTAGCGGAAGCCACACAGATACGCAGTATTTT. Filled out from reference TRBV11-2 and TRBJ2-3, the complete variable domain reads EAGVAQSPRYKIIEKRQSVAFWCNPISGHATLYWYQQILGQGPKLLIQFQNNGVVDDSQLPKDRFSAERLKGVDSTLKIQPAKLEDSAVYLCASSASGSHTDTQYFGPGTRLTVL.

Only a few counts were recorded for this clonotype. The chain's CDR3 is CASSKSGQPQHF. CDR3 sequence (DNA): TGTGCCAGCAGCAAGTCTGGACAGCCCCAGCATTTT. The chain links TRBV7-6 to TRBJ1-5; D is uncertain. Per germline, CDR1 SGHVS and CDR2 FNYEAQ. CDR3 length: 12 residues. Trimming removed 5 bases from V and 7 bases from J, with 9 bases in between. The whole variable domain, filled in from reference TRBV7-6 and TRBJ1-5, reads GAGVSQSPRYKVTKRGQDVALRCDPISGHVSLYWYRQALGQGPEFLTYFNYEAQQDKSGLPNDRFSAERPEGSISTLTIQRTEQRDSAMYRCASSKSGQPQHFGDGTRLSIL.

This clonotype was detected ten times or more. The V call is TRBV5-4, the J call TRBJ2-1; D is uncertain. Germline lookup yields CDR1 SGHNT and CDR2 YYREEE (reference sequence). The CDR3 covers 16 residues. V was cut by 4 bases and J by 0 bases, with 14 bases left in between. The DNA for the CDR3 is TGTGCCAGCAGCCTTGACCCACAGAGCTCCTACAATGAGCAGTTCTTC. Protein sequence: CASSLDPQSSYNEQFF.

This clonotype has a count of ten or more. The rearrangement joins TRBV5-1 to TRBJ2-2, with D possibly matching TRBD2 (6 bases). CDR1 and CDR2 (germline): SGHRS, YFSETQ. Trimming took off 1 base at V and 3 bases at J, with 22 bases between the two ends. The CDR3 is 19 amino acids. The CDR3 protein is CASSLSAGSRRTYTGELFF. CDR3 DNA: TGCGCCAGCAGCTTGTCCGCGGGATCCCGAAGAACGTACACCGGGGAGCTGTTTTTT.

This clonotype was recorded many times. V and J are TRBV24-1 and TRBJ2-2, with 9 bases lining up with TRBD2. The junction had 3 bases not matched to a gene; V was cut back by 2 bases and J by 6 bases. The CDR3 sequence is 15 residues long. The germline V gene has CDR1 KGHDR and CDR2 SFDVKD. The CDR3 DNA follows: TGTGCCACCAGTGATTATAGCGGGAGTGCCGGGGAGCTGTTTTTT. Translation: CATSDYSGSAGELFF.

In this sample, this clonotype turned up many times. The J gene is TRBJ2-1, the V gene TRBV29-1, with TRBD2 matching 16 bases. V lost 7 bases and J lost 9; bases outside the gene matches: 9. CDR1 and CDR2 from the germline V gene are SQVTM and ANQGSEA. This CDR3 contains 15 residues. In DNA form, the CDR3 reads TGCAGCGCCTCCGGGACTAGCGGGAGGGCGGGTGAGCAGTTCTTC. It yields the protein CSASGTSGRAGEQFF.

The sample holds many counts of this clonotype. The chain recombines TRBV5-1 with TRBJ2-7, with TRBD1 as a possible D gene (5 bases). The CDR3 has 13 amino acids. Trimming removed 0 bases from V and 8 bases from J, with 12 bases in between. Per germline, CDR1 SGHRS and CDR2 YFSETQ. The CDR3 bases are TGCGCCAGCAGCTTGGAGTTAGGGGCGCAGCAGTACTTC. Its protein product is CASSLELGAQQYF.

Written as DNA, the CDR3 is TGCAGCCTCAGGGGAAGGAACACTGAAGCTTTCTTT. It encodes CSLRGRNTEAFF. The chain is built from TRBV20-1 and TRBJ1-1, with a weak D call TRBD1 (6 bases). This CDR3 is built from 12 residues. Germline CDR1 and CDR2: DFQATT and SNEGSKA (reference sequence).

This clonotype appeared many times. The chain joins TRBV25-1 to TRBJ2-7, with D unresolved. Germline assignment: CDR1 MGHDK and CDR2 SYGVNS. V was pared by 2 bases and J by 2 bases, with 16 bases between. The CDR3 is 16 residues long. The CDR3 sequence is CASSEVGPTFAYEQYF. DNA for the CDR3: TGTGCCAGCAGTGAAGTAGGGCCTACTTTCGCCTACGAGCAGTACTTC.

The chain is built from TRBV4-1 and TRBJ2-5; tentatively, D is TRBD1 (5 bases). Trimming took off 5 bases at V and 1 base at J, with 17 bases between the two ends. CDR1 and CDR2 from the germline V gene are MGHRA and YSYEKL. The CDR3 loop spans 16 amino acids. The CDR3 DNA reads as TGCGCCAGCAGCAGCTGGCAGGGCTATTCCCAAGAGACCCAGTACTTC. It yields the protein CASSSWQGYSQETQYF.

Only a few counts were recorded for this clonotype. V is TRBV11-2 and J is TRBJ1-1, with D perhaps TRBD1 (5 bases). The CDR3 has 17 amino acids. Germline V gene data show CDR1 as SGHAT and CDR2 as FQNNGV. The V end was cut by 1 base, the J end by 0 bases, with 15 bases between. Written as DNA, the CDR3 is TGTGCCAGCAGCTTAGGATGGGGGGGGGAGTTGAACACTGAAGCTTTCTTT. Residues: CASSLGWGGELNTEAFF.

This clonotype was recorded at least ten times. The genes are TRBV21-1 and TRBJ1-2. TRBV21-1 is a pseudogene. The CDR3 runs to 18 residues. CDR3 bases: TGTGCCAGCAGCCTATCTCATCTCGAGGGAGGGGGATGTTATGGCTACACCTTC. Encoded protein: CASSLSHLEGGGCYGYTF.

This chain links TRBV2 with TRBJ2-4, with D unclear. Germline CDR1 and CDR2: SNHLY and FYNNEI. The CDR3 has 15 amino acids. V was pared by 8 bases and J by 0 bases, with 14 bases between. Here the CDR3 DNA reads TGTGCCAGCCTAGAGGATACTCTAGCCAAAAACATTCAGTACTTC. It encodes CASLEDTLAKNIQYF. Full variable domain (missing parts from reference TRBV2 and TRBJ2-4): EPEVTQTPSHQVTQMGQEVILRCVPISNHLYFYWYRQILGQKVEFLVSFYNNEISEKSEIFDDQFSVERPDGSNFTLKIRSTKLEDSAMYFCASLEDTLAKNIQYFGAGTRLSVL.

A few counts support this clonotype. V and J are TRBV29-1 and TRBJ1-1, with a weak D call TRBD1 (5 bases). This CDR3 spans 12 amino acids. The germline V and J ends were trimmed by 5 bases and 4 bases, with 11 bases remaining between them. CDR1 SQVTM and CDR2 ANQGSEA come from the germline V gene. The CDR3 DNA follows: TGCAGCGTTTCCCGGGGGGGCACTGAAGCTTTCTTT. It encodes CSVSRGGTEAFF. Supplemented by reference TRBV29-1 and TRBJ1-1, the full variable domain reads SAVISQKPSRDICQRGTSLTIQCQVDSQVTMMFWYRQQPGQSLTLIATANQGSEATYESGFVIDKFPISRPNLTFSTLTVSNMSPEDSSIYLCSVSRGGTEAFFGQGTRLTVV.

This clonotype was recorded at least ten times. The chain uses TRBV29-1 and TRBJ2-1; D is undetermined. The CDR3 totals 11 residues. Germline V gene lookup returns CDR1 SQVTM and CDR2 ANQGSEA. V was cut by 8 bases and J by 4 bases, with 9 bases left in between. The CDR3 region is CSLSAYNEQFF. The DNA for the CDR3 is TGCAGCCTCTCGGCGTACAATGAGCAGTTCTTC.

This clonotype showed up just a few times. The chain uses TRBV24-1 and TRBJ2-6; TRBD1 might be the D (5 bases). V lost 0 bases, J lost 0 bases, and 17 bases lay in between. Germline V gene lookup returns CDR1 KGHDR and CDR2 SFDVKD. The length of the CDR3 is 20 residues. The CDR3, as DNA: TGTGCCACCAGTGATTTGCATAGGAACAGGATACCCTCTGGGGCCAACGTCCTGACTTTC. It is translated as CATSDLHRNRIPSGANVLTF.

This clonotype was detected a few times. The CDR3 nucleotides read TGTGCCAGCAGCTCGAACGACGGTACCTACGAGCAGTACGTC. Protein sequence: CASSSNDGTYEQYV. The chain has TRBV7-9 and TRBJ2-7; D gene unclear. Germline-derived CDR1 and CDR2 are SEHNR and FQNEAQ (reference sequence). Trimming pared 4 bases from V and 2 bases from J, leaving 12 bases between. The CDR3 is 14 residues long.

The V and J genes are TRBV6-2 or TRBV6-3 and TRBJ2-1, with TRBD2 matching 10 bases. The length of the CDR3 is 15 residues. CDR1 is MNHEY and CDR2 is SVGEGT in the germline V gene. V dropped 3 bases and J dropped 3; count of bases not matched to a gene: 2. CDR3 DNA sequence: TGTGCCAGCAGTTATGGGACTAGCGTCTACAATGAGCAGTTCTTC. It is translated as CASSYGTSVYNEQFF.

This clonotype was counted between two and nine times. V is TRBV15 and J is TRBJ2-3, with D tentatively TRBD1 or TRBD2 (5 bases each). Trimming took off 5 bases at V and 1 base at J, with 19 bases between the two ends. Per germline, CDR1 LNHNV and CDR2 YYDKDF (reference sequence). The length of the CDR3 is 17 residues. In DNA form, the CDR3 reads TGTGCCACCAGCGCCTCCGGGACCTCCACGGGCACAGATACGCAGTATTTT. Its translation: CATSASGTSTGTDTQYF.

Points on this clonotype: Possible read error: a much larger clone is one base away. The chain joins TRBV29-1 to TRBJ2-7; D tentatively fits TRBD1 or TRBD2 (5 bases each). Germline V gives CDR1 SQVTM, CDR2 ANQGSEA. The CDR3 spans 11 residues. V lost 6 bases and J lost 6, with 12 bases in between. CDR3 coding DNA: TGCAGCGTGGTGGGGACGGCCGAGCAGTACTTC. Protein sequence: CSVVGTAEQYF.

This clonotype was observed a handful of times. The chain carries TRBV12-3 or TRBV12-4 and TRBJ1-1; 9 bases are a match to TRBD1. This CDR3 has 15 amino acids. V lost 4 bases and J lost 5; bases outside the gene matches: 8. In nucleotides, the CDR3 is TGTGCCAGCAGTTGGGGACAGGGAGCGGGAACTGAAGCTTTCTTT. Translating gives CASSWGQGAGTEAFF.

This chain joins TRBV5-1 and TRBJ1-2, with no clear D. V lost 0 bases, J lost 3 bases, and 9 bases lay in between. The CDR3 spans 14 residues. Germline V gene sequence: CDR1 SGHRS, CDR2 YFSETQ. The CDR3 region is CASSLAGVDYGYTF. In DNA form, the CDR3 reads TGCGCCAGCAGCTTGGCCGGGGTAGACTATGGCTACACCTTC.

This chain uses TRBV20-1 with TRBJ2-3, with D unclear. This CDR3 has 15 amino acids. V was pared by 0 bases and J by 4 bases, with 14 bases between. Germline V gene sequence: CDR1 DFQATT, CDR2 SNEGSKA (reference sequence). The CDR3 DNA follows: TGCAGTGCTAGAGATCTTGAAGGTGCGCCAGATACGCAGTATTTT. Translated: CSARDLEGAPDTQYF.

J is TRBJ2-1 and V is TRBV4-2; D is uncertain. This CDR3 spans 11 amino acids. Trimming removed 7 bases from V and 6 bases from J, with 7 bases in between. CDR1 is LGHNA and CDR2 is YNFKEQ in the germline V gene. The chain's CDR3 is CASNPSNEQFF. In DNA form, the CDR3 reads TGTGCCAGCAACCCTTCCAATGAGCAGTTCTTC.

This chain links TRBV9 with TRBJ2-1, with 7 positions matching TRBD1. CDR1 SGDLS and CDR2 YYNGEE come from the germline V gene. This CDR3 has 12 residues. Germline trimming cut 1 base from V and 15 bases from J; bases unmatched to any gene: 7. The CDR3 nucleotides read TGTGCCAGCAGCGTATCGGGACAGATACCGTTCTTC. This gives the protein CASSVSGQIPFF.

There are many counts of this clonotype. The rearrangement joins TRBV5-1 to TRBJ1-3; D gene unclear. Trimming stripped 4 bases from V and 1 base from J, with 15 bases between. Looked up from germline, CDR1 is SGHRS and CDR2 is YFSETQ. The CDR3 length is 16 residues. The CDR3 region is CASSLNQHGSGNTIYF. The DNA of the CDR3 is TGCGCCAGCAGCCTCAATCAACACGGATCTGGAAACACCATATATTTT.

This clonotype was seen many times. The V call is TRBV6-1, the J call TRBJ2-1, with a weak D call TRBD2 (5 bases). Trimming removed 7 bases from V and 7 bases from J, with 14 bases in between. The V gene's germline CDR1 is MNHNS and CDR2 SASEGT. This CDR3 contains 13 residues. CDR3 region: CASTLRWENEQFF. DNA for the CDR3: TGTGCCAGCACCCTAAGATGGGAGAATGAGCAGTTCTTC.